These T cell receptor beta chains were read from a single sample in a study of CD8 T cells in Susac syndrome. TCRdb fed the immunoSEQ multiplex PCR reads into MiXCR, producing one record per CDR3 protein. The data hold about 130,000 distinct CDR3 sequences, with over 75% observed a single time. The specimen was CD8+ T cells from PBMCs. These receptors were taken from a human donor with multiple sclerosis. CDR3s include the opening cysteine and the closing phenylalanine or tryptophan. The D gene is left open where the match is weak. The size entry is marked missing in some rows and otherwise reads once, few, many or a size class.

d_gene: TRBD2
v_gene: TRBV2
j_gene: TRBJ2-5
abundance: -
CDR3nt: TGTGCCAGTGACGGGAGGGCCCGAATTGCTCAAGAGACCCAGTACTTC
CDR3aa: CASDGRARIAQETQYF

d_gene: TRBD1
v_gene: TRBV12-3/TRBV12-4
j_gene: TRBJ1-2
abundance: -
CDR3nt: TGTGCCACCGACCGTCTCGACAGGGTGGGGGCCTACACCTTC
CDR3aa: CATDRLDRVGAYTF

d_gene: -
v_gene: TRBV19
j_gene: TRBJ1-5
abundance: few
CDR3nt: TGTGCCAGTACCATTGGAAGCCAGCCCCAGCATTTT
CDR3aa: CASTIGSQPQHF

d_gene: -
v_gene: TRBV28
j_gene: TRBJ1-1
abundance: -
CDR3nt: TGTGCCAGCAGTTTTACGGGGACCGAAGCTTTCTTT
CDR3aa: CASSFTGTEAFF

d_gene: -
v_gene: TRBV25-1
j_gene: TRBJ2-7
abundance: -
CDR3nt: TGTGCCAGCAGTGAACAGGGGGGCTACGAGCAGTACTTC
CDR3aa: CASSEQGGYEQYF

d_gene: -
v_gene: TRBV28
j_gene: TRBJ2-2
abundance: few
CDR3nt: TGTGCCAGCAGTTTATCACCTACCACCGGGGAGCTGTTTTTT
CDR3aa: CASSLSPTTGELFF

d_gene: -
v_gene: TRBV30
j_gene: TRBJ2-2
abundance: -
CDR3nt: TGTGCCTGGAGTCGCGGGGCCGGGGAGCTGTTTTTT
CDR3aa: CAWSRGAGELFF

d_gene: -
v_gene: TRBV15
j_gene: TRBJ1-1
abundance: -
CDR3nt: TGTGCCACCAGCAGAGTGGGGGTATTGGCTGAAGCTTTCTTT
CDR3aa: CATSRVGVLAEAFF

d_gene: TRBD1
v_gene: TRBV5-1
j_gene: TRBJ2-1
abundance: -
CDR3nt: TGCGCCAGCATTCCCGGGGACAGGTCCTACAATGAGCAGTTCTTC
CDR3aa: CASIPGDRSYNEQFF

d_gene: -
v_gene: TRBV19
j_gene: TRBJ1-2
abundance: -
CDR3nt: TGTGCCAGTAGTATAGGAGTCCCATCCCATGGCTACACCTTC
CDR3aa: CASSIGVPSHGYTF

d_gene: -
v_gene: TRBV5-4
j_gene: TRBJ2-2
abundance: -
CDR3nt: TGTGCCAGCAGCTCTCTAGACAGGTCCCCCGGGGAGCTGTTTTTT
CDR3aa: CASSSLDRSPGELFF

d_gene: -
v_gene: TRBV29-1
j_gene: TRBJ2-1
abundance: once
CDR3nt: TGCAGCGTTGTGATAGGGAGCAATGAGCAGTTCTTC
CDR3aa: CSVVIGSNEQFF

d_gene: -
v_gene: TRBV12-3/TRBV12-4
j_gene: TRBJ2-5
abundance: -
CDR3nt: TGTGCCAGCAGTTTCTTACAGGCCCAAGAGACCCAGTACTTC
CDR3aa: CASSFLQAQETQYF

d_gene: TRBD2
v_gene: TRBV4-2
j_gene: TRBJ2-1
abundance: -
CDR3nt: TGTGCCAGCAGCCTGACTAGCGGGGATACGGATGAGCAGTTCTTC
CDR3aa: CASSLTSGDTDEQFF

d_gene: -
v_gene: TRBV24-1
j_gene: TRBJ2-2
abundance: few
CDR3nt: TGTGCCACCTGTGAGGGGAACACCGGGGAGCTGTTTTTT
CDR3aa: CATCEGNTGELFF

d_gene: -
v_gene: TRBV5-6
j_gene: TRBJ1-1
abundance: few
CDR3nt: TGTGCCAGCAGCTTGGTCGGGCGCACAACCGCCCTGAACACTGAAGCTTTCTTT
CDR3aa: CASSLVGRTTALNTEAFF

d_gene: -
v_gene: TRBV19
j_gene: TRBJ1-1
abundance: -
CDR3nt: TGTGCCAGTAGTATTAACCCGCCAGGGTTCACTGAAGCTTTCTTT
CDR3aa: CASSINPPGFTEAFF

d_gene: -
v_gene: TRBV6-2/TRBV6-3
j_gene: TRBJ2-2
abundance: few
CDR3nt: TGTGCCAGCAGTTACACCGGGCAGCTGTTTTTT
CDR3aa: CASSYTGQLFF

d_gene: -
v_gene: TRBV4-1
j_gene: TRBJ1-4
abundance: -
CDR3nt: TGCGCCAGCAGCCAAGATCCCGCACTCAGGTTGGGGGAAAAACTGTTTTTT
CDR3aa: CASSQDPALRLGEKLFF

d_gene: TRBD1
v_gene: TRBV5-1
j_gene: TRBJ2-3
abundance: -
CDR3nt: TGCGCCAGCAGCCCTCGACAGGGTCCCACAGATACGCAGTATTTT
CDR3aa: CASSPRQGPTDTQYF

d_gene: TRBD1
v_gene: TRBV20-1
j_gene: TRBJ1-5
abundance: once
CDR3nt: TGCAGTGCTTTGGGGACAGGCCTAAATCAGCCCCAGCATTTT
CDR3aa: CSALGTGLNQPQHF

d_gene: -
v_gene: TRBV6-1
j_gene: TRBJ1-4
abundance: few
CDR3nt: TGTGCCAGCAGTGAATGGGAAGCAACTAATGAAAAACTGTTTTTT
CDR3aa: CASSEWEATNEKLFF

d_gene: TRBD2
v_gene: TRBV27
j_gene: TRBJ2-3
abundance: -
CDR3nt: TGTGCCAAAGCGGGGGGGCGAGGAGATACGCAGTATTTT
CDR3aa: CAKAGGRGDTQYF

d_gene: TRBD1
v_gene: TRBV7-6
j_gene: TRBJ1-1
abundance: -
CDR3nt: TGTGCTACCTCGGACAGGGGACTCGAAGCTTTCTTT
CDR3aa: CATSDRGLEAFF

d_gene: -
v_gene: TRBV7-6
j_gene: TRBJ1-2
abundance: few
CDR3nt: TGTGCCAGCAGCCCCTACGAGGCGACGGGCGGCTACACCTTC
CDR3aa: CASSPYEATGGYTF

d_gene: -
v_gene: TRBV12-3/TRBV12-4
j_gene: TRBJ2-4
abundance: once
CDR3nt: TGTGCCAGCAGTCCATCTTCCAAAAACATTCAGTACTTC
CDR3aa: CASSPSSKNIQYF

d_gene: TRBD1
v_gene: TRBV12-3/TRBV12-4
j_gene: TRBJ1-2
abundance: -
CDR3nt: TGTGCCAGCAGTTCCCCGGGGACAGGGGAAATGGAATTTGGCTACACCTTC
CDR3aa: CASSSPGTGEMEFGYTF

d_gene: -
v_gene: TRBV2
j_gene: TRBJ2-5
abundance: -
CDR3nt: TGTGCCAGCAGTGAAGCGCTTGGACGGGGGGCGCGAGAGACCCAGTACTTC
CDR3aa: CASSEALGRGARETQYF

d_gene: TRBD1
v_gene: TRBV5-6
j_gene: TRBJ1-5
abundance: -
CDR3nt: TGTGCCAGCAGCTTTCAGGGGGGCAATCAGCCCCAGCATTTT
CDR3aa: CASSFQGGNQPQHF

d_gene: TRBD2
v_gene: TRBV2
j_gene: TRBJ2-7
abundance: -
CDR3nt: TGTGCCAGCAGAGGGACTAGCGGGGGATTCTACGAGCAGTACTTC
CDR3aa: CASRGTSGGFYEQYF

d_gene: TRBD1
v_gene: TRBV6-5
j_gene: TRBJ1-1
abundance: -
CDR3nt: TGTGCCACTTCGGGGACAGGAGGGGTTGTGACTGAAGCTTTCTTT
CDR3aa: CATSGTGGVVTEAFF

d_gene: -
v_gene: TRBV2
j_gene: TRBJ2-3
abundance: once
CDR3nt: TGTGCCAGCAGTGAGGTTGCCTTCCTGATCACAGATACGCAGTATTTT
CDR3aa: CASSEVAFLITDTQYF

d_gene: -
v_gene: TRBV12-5
j_gene: TRBJ2-1
abundance: -
CDR3nt: TGTGCTAGTGGTTTGGCTCAAGGGGGTCGGGACAATGAGCAGTTCTTC
CDR3aa: CASGLAQGGRDNEQFF

d_gene: TRBD2
v_gene: TRBV7-9
j_gene: TRBJ2-1
abundance: -
CDR3nt: TGTGCCAGCAGCACCCCCCGGAGAGCGGGAGAGTATTGGAATGAGCAGTTCTTC
CDR3aa: CASSTPRRAGEYWNEQFF

d_gene: -
v_gene: TRBV29-1
j_gene: TRBJ1-1
abundance: -
CDR3nt: TGCAGCGTTGAAGATCCCTTGGAGGGGTTCGAAGCTTTCTTT
CDR3aa: CSVEDPLEGFEAFF

d_gene: -
v_gene: TRBV18
j_gene: TRBJ2-1
abundance: once
CDR3nt: TGTGCCAGCCTCGAGGCGTACAATGAGCAGTTCTTC
CDR3aa: CASLEAYNEQFF

d_gene: -
v_gene: TRBV7-6
j_gene: TRBJ2-7
abundance: few
CDR3nt: TGTGCCAGCAGCTTACAGATCTACGAGCAGTACTTC
CDR3aa: CASSLQIYEQYF

d_gene: -
v_gene: TRBV13
j_gene: TRBJ1-2
abundance: -
CDR3nt: TGTGCCAGCAGCCCCACGGGTGGGAACTATGGCTACACCTTC
CDR3aa: CASSPTGGNYGYTF

d_gene: -
v_gene: TRBV20-1
j_gene: TRBJ2-7
abundance: many
CDR3nt: TGCAGTGCTATTGAGACCTACGAGCAGTACTTC
CDR3aa: CSAIETYEQYF

d_gene: TRBD2
v_gene: TRBV2
j_gene: TRBJ2-1
abundance: -
CDR3nt: TGTGCCAGCAGTGTAGTGAGCGGGGCCTACAATGAGCAGTTCTTC
CDR3aa: CASSVVSGAYNEQFF

d_gene: -
v_gene: TRBV27
j_gene: TRBJ1-6
abundance: -
CDR3nt: TGTGCCAGCGGCGGGGGGGAACAAGGTTCACCCCTCCACTTT
CDR3aa: CASGGGEQGSPLHF

d_gene: -
v_gene: TRBV2
j_gene: TRBJ1-1
abundance: -
CDR3nt: TGTGCCAGCAGTGAAATGGGGGGGCTTGACACTGAAGCTTTCTTT
CDR3aa: CASSEMGGLDTEAFF

d_gene: -
v_gene: TRBV6-1
j_gene: TRBJ1-2
abundance: -
CDR3nt: TGTGCCAGCAGTGAGTCGACGGGAGCTAACTATGGCTACACCTTC
CDR3aa: CASSESTGANYGYTF

d_gene: TRBD1
v_gene: TRBV9
j_gene: TRBJ1-1
abundance: -
CDR3nt: TGTGCCAGCAGCGTCTGGGACAGCATGAACACTGAAGCTTTCTTT
CDR3aa: CASSVWDSMNTEAFF

d_gene: TRBD1
v_gene: TRBV19
j_gene: TRBJ1-1
abundance: -
CDR3nt: TGTGCCAGTAGTATAGCATCTGGACAGGTATTAAAAGCTTTCTTT
CDR3aa: CASSIASGQVLKAFF

d_gene: TRBD1
v_gene: TRBV11-3
j_gene: TRBJ1-1
abundance: -
CDR3nt: TGTGCCAGCAGCCCCGGGACAGAAAACACTGAAGCTTTCTTT
CDR3aa: CASSPGTENTEAFF

d_gene: -
v_gene: TRBV29-1
j_gene: TRBJ2-7
abundance: -
CDR3nt: TGCAGCGTTAACAGGGAAAGCTCCTACGAGCAGTACTTC
CDR3aa: CSVNRESSYEQYF

d_gene: TRBD1
v_gene: TRBV28
j_gene: TRBJ1-1
abundance: -
CDR3nt: TGTGCCAGCAGTTTCCCAGGGACAGGGGTAGAGACTGAAGCTTTCTTT
CDR3aa: CASSFPGTGVETEAFF

d_gene: -
v_gene: TRBV25-1
j_gene: TRBJ2-5
abundance: -
CDR3nt: TGTGCCAGCAGTGAGTCGGGACAAGAGACCCAGTACTTC
CDR3aa: CASSESGQETQYF

d_gene: TRBD1
v_gene: TRBV15
j_gene: TRBJ1-5
abundance: -
CDR3nt: TGTGCCACCAGTCCACAGGGGGCATTTAGTTGGGGCAATCAGCCCCAGCATTTT
CDR3aa: CATSPQGAFSWGNQPQHF

d_gene: -
v_gene: TRBV30
j_gene: TRBJ2-5
abundance: -
CDR3nt: TGTGCCTGGAGTGGGTCTGAGACCCAGTACTTC
CDR3aa: CAWSGSETQYF